This TCR beta chain was documented in a study of long-term antiretroviral therapy in people with HIV. Trimming removed 5 bases from V and 1 base from J, with 8 bases in between. The V gene's germline CDR1 is WSHSY and CDR2 SAAADI. The length of the CDR3 is 13 residues. Findings and caveats of the study: Clonotypes expanded prior to ART showed repertoire dominance at all sampled time points. Increased diversity was seen after ART, yet it remained lower than in transplant donor controls.

The assay used was immunoSEQ (version v3.0), run at survey level. Assay used: immunoSEQ multiplex PCR; TCRdb lists only in-frame clones, some missing. Here the sample spans roughly 20,000 clones, roughly three quarters being singletons. There were no participants with HIV treated outside the United States. A note on this clone: Its matching antigen is unknown.

This receptor was taken from a man in his late teens or twenties with HIV. The genes are TRBV10-2 and TRBJ1-1, with TRBD1 as a possible D gene (5 bases). The source material was unsorted PBMCs, sampled 0.5 years before starting antiretroviral therapy. CDR3 sequence reads: CASSQQENTEAFF. In nucleotides, the CDR3 is TGCGCCAGCAGTCAACAGGAGAACACTGAAGCTTTCTTT.